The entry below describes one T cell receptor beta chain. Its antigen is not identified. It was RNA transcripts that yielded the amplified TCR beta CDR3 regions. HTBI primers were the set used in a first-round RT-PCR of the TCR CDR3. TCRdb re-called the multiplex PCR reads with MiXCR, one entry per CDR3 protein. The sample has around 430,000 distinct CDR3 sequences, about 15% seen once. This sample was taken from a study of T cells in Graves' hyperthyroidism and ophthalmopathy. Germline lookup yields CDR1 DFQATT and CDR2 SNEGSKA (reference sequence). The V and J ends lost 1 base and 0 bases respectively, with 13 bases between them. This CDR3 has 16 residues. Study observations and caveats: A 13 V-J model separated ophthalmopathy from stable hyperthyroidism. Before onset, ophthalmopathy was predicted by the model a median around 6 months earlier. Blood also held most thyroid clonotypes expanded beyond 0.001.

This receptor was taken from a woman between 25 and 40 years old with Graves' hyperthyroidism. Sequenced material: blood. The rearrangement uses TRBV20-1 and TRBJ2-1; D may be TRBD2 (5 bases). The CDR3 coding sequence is TGCAGTGCTAGAGTAGCAGCGGCGTTCTCCTACAATGAGCAGTTCTTC. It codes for CSARVAAAFSYNEQFF.